The source of this TCR beta chain is a study of blood T cell repertoires in COVID-19 (dated by TCRdb to the early 2020s). Describing the broader study: Collaborator samples came from the United States, Italy and Spain and covered acute and convalescent phases of COVID-19. The material from the prospective study consisted of cDNA or gDNA derived from T cells, B-cell-depleted T cells, or PBMCs. The dataset comprised deeply sampled blood TCRbeta repertoires from subjects exposed to, actively infected with, or recovered from COVID-19. A freely available public database, intended as a resource for researchers studying the immune response to SARS-CoV-2, is where the repertoires were released. Samples were obtained from the ongoing ImmuneRACE study (first 160 participants) and from about 1,300 subjects provided by 6 global collaborators. Nearly every sample came with metadata listing a de-identified subject ID, COVID-19 status, age in years and sex. Where available, HLA class I and class II types were obtained from metadata supplied by the sample provider rather than from assay-based typing. What the work shows at the level of the full study, not this receptor alone: The quantity of clinical and demographic metadata differed by source and by participant and was supplied without curation.

TCRbeta CDR3 regions were amplified from genomic DNA using the immunoSEQ Assay, a bias-controlled multiplex PCR. For the original study's pipeline: Within the assay, amplification of reference gene primers was used to estimate how many nucleated cells each sample contained. Sequence reads were collapsed and filtered to measure the absolute abundance of every unique TCRbeta CDR3 rearrangement. For each sample, productive Simpson clonality was calculated as the square root of Simpson's diversity index across productive rearrangements. TCRdb mirrors the immuneACCESS table, restricted to in-frame sequences. Some clones are absent from its copies; in checked studies, under half trace to an unresolved V gene, and the reason for the others is unknown. The DNA gave D and trimming, while V, J and clone size come from that table. This sample has hundreds of thousands of clones in its table, and about 82% of those were observed once. The leading ten clones occupy approximately 5.5% of the sample.

At one collaborating source in Seattle, patients were enrolled during active infection and were followed longitudinally through the course of disease. Whole blood was collected in K2EDTA tubes by collaborating institutions according to the institutions' own protocols. For TCRbeta analysis, collaborators shipped samples in one of three forms: frozen whole blood, isolated PBMCs, or DNA extracted from either of those sample types. At the junction V is shortened by 6 bases and J by 3 bases; bases outside the gene matches: 6. The CDR3, from cysteine to phenylalanine, totals 15 residues. Of the read, only the CDR3 DNA is kept; its 45 bases are in frame from base 1. CDR1 and CDR2 are read off the germline V gene (reference sequence) as SEHNR and FQNEAQ. In regard to this clone: Its target antigen remains unknown. Per-nucleotide qualities are absent, and no much larger clonotype sits a single base away.

The receptor's source is a woman of 80 years or more with COVID-19, enrolled during active disease. The rearranged segments are TRBV7-9 and TRBJ1-3; TRBD1 matches 9 bases in the middle. The sample taken for sequencing was peripheral blood. The DNA reads TGTGCCAGCAGTCCGGGACAGGGCCTTGGAAACACCATATATTTT. Its coded protein is CASSPGQGLGNTIYF.